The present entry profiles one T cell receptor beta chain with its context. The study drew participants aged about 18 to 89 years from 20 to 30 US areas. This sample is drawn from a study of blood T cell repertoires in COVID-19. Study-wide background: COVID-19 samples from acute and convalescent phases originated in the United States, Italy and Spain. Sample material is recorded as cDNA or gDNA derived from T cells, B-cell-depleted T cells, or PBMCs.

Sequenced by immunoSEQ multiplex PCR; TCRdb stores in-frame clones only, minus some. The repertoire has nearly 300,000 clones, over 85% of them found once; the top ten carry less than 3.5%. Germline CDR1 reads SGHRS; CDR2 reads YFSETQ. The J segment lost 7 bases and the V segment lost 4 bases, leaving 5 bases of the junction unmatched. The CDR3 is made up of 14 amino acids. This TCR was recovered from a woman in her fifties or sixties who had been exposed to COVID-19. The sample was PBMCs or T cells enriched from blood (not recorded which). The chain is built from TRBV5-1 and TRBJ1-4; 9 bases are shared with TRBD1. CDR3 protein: CASSPGQGPEKLFF. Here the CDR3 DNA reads TGCGCCAGCAGCCCGGGACAGGGACCTGAAAAACTGTTTTTT.